This T cell receptor beta chain was sequenced for a study of molecular identifiers for immune sequencing clone quantification. Looking at the study overall: Replicate RNA came from 20,000 or 100,000 naive CD8 cells and was split five ways, and four parts were sequenced. General study findings and limits: Clonotypes surpassing 20 RNA copies contained over 98% of effector molecules, versus under 1% in naive cells.

Details on this clonotype: Its antigen is unidentified. This sequence may be a read error, since a much larger clone differs from it by one base.

Germline values: CDR1 MNHEY, CDR2 SMNVEV (reference sequence). V was clipped by 6 bases and J by 7 bases; unmatched bases: 15. The CDR3 is made up of 16 amino acids. MiXCR was run by TCRdb on the PCR reads, yielding one entry per CDR3 protein. Here the sample spans nearly 650,000 distinct CDR3 sequences, about 25% being singletons. The chain combines TRBV27 with TRBJ2-5; 9 bases map to TRBD1. The receptor comes from a human donor in good health. Some libraries in this study had Jurkat cell RNA spiked in. Input material: naive CD8+ T cells from blood, with Jurkat cell RNA spiked in. Subset defined: FACS-sorted CD8+CD4-CCR7+CD45RA+ naive T cells. In DNA form, the CDR3 reads TGTGCCAGCAGACGAAAGGGACAGGGAGGTGCAGCGACCCAGTACTTC. Protein sequence: CASRRKGQGGAATQYF.